The rows below give T cell receptor beta chains drawn from one sample of a study of cytomegalovirus exposure and HLA in healthy donors. Sequenced by immunoSEQ multiplex PCR; TCRdb stores in-frame clones only, minus some. The data show fewer than 120,000 clones, more than 75% seen once. Sequenced sample: PBMCs. The receptors were sampled from a woman in her twenties or thirties in good health and CMV-seropositive. The CDR3 runs from the conserved cysteine through the conserved F or W. A D gene is named only where the DNA matches it firmly. Clone size is given for some rows only: seen once, a few or many times, or a class if the clone is expanded.

V,D,size,J,CDR3,DNA
TRBV7-9,-,-,TRBJ1-4,CASSSRGTTNEKLFF,TGTGCCAGCAGCTCCAGGGGAACAACTAATGAAAAACTGTTTTTT
TRBV5-8,TRBD2,once,TRBJ2-4,CASSLGLAGYF,TGTGCCAGCAGCCTTGGGCTAGCGGGCTACTTC
TRBV13,-,-,TRBJ1-2,CASSRALAGYGYTF,TGTGCCAGCAGTAGGGCTCTGGCGGGTTATGGCTACACCTTC
TRBV5-4,TRBD1,-,TRBJ1-2,CASSSKGQGDYGYTF,TGTGCCAGCAGCTCAAAGGGACAGGGAGACTATGGCTACACCTTC
TRBV10-3,TRBD2,-,TRBJ2-5,CAIRGGERGAQETQYF,TGTGCCATCAGGGGCGGTGAGCGGGGGGCCCAAGAGACCCAGTACTTC
TRBV6-4,TRBD1,-,TRBJ1-6,CASSPRAGGNSPLHF,TGTGCCAGCAGCCCTAGGGCAGGGGGTAATTCACCCCTCCACTTT
TRBV7-2,-,-,TRBJ1-2,CASSLLGALYGYTF,TGTGCCAGCAGCTTACTAGGGGCCCTCTATGGCTACACCTTC
TRBV6-1,-,-,TRBJ1-2,CASLRGLNYGYTF,TGTGCCAGTTTGAGAGGGCTAAACTATGGCTACACCTTC
TRBV6-8,-,-,TRBJ2-1,CASSQRSQIVYEQFF,TGTGCCAGCAGCCAGCGGTCCCAAATTGTGTATGAGCAGTTCTTC
TRBV14,-,-,TRBJ1-2,CASSQDIGTFYGYTF,TGTGCCAGCAGCCAAGATATCGGGACTTTCTATGGCTACACCTTC
TRBV28,-,-,TRBJ1-2,CASSPVGRGLGYGYTF,TGTGCCAGCAGTCCTGTCGGCAGGGGTTTAGGCTATGGCTACACCTTC
TRBV11-2,-,few,TRBJ2-1,CASSFQGSPYNEQFF,TGTGCCAGCAGCTTTCAGGGATCCCCCTACAATGAGCAGTTCTTC
TRBV2,TRBD1,-,TRBJ1-2,CASSERGQVGDGYTF,TGTGCCAGCAGTGAACGGGGACAGGTGGGCGATGGCTACACCTTC
TRBV4-2,-,-,TRBJ1-6,CASSQGLGSNSPLHF,TGTGCCAGCAGCCAGGGCCTCGGGAGTAATTCACCCCTCCACTTT
TRBV9,-,-,TRBJ1-2,CASSPRGGSYGYTF,TGTGCCAGCAGCCCGCGCGGGGGCTCCTATGGCTACACCTTC
TRBV6-5,TRBD2,-,TRBJ2-1,CASRKQLAAYNEQFF,TGTGCCAGCAGAAAGCAACTAGCGGCCTACAATGAGCAGTTCTTC
TRBV28,-,-,TRBJ1-2,CASSRVIDGYTF,TGTGCCAGCAGCCGAGTTATAGATGGCTACACCTTC
TRBV28,TRBD2,once,TRBJ2-1,CASSSAGSPYNEQFF,TGTGCCAGCAGCTCAGCGGGAAGTCCCTACAATGAGCAGTTCTTC
TRBV7-2,-,-,TRBJ2-2,CANGDSPTGELFF,TGTGCAAACGGGGACTCTCCCACCGGGGAGCTGTTTTTT
TRBV7-9,-,once,TRBJ2-1,CASSLLVRDSEQFF,TGTGCCAGCAGCTTACTGGTTCGCGATAGTGAGCAGTTCTTC
TRBV19,TRBD2,-,TRBJ2-1,CASSPAGTRHYNEQFF,TGTGCCAGTAGTCCCGCCGGGACTAGACATTACAATGAGCAGTTCTTC
TRBV7-2,TRBD2,-,TRBJ2-1,CASSLRLAGGNEQFF,TGTGCCAGCAGCTTACGACTAGCGGGGGGCAATGAGCAGTTCTTC
TRBV7-9,TRBD1,-,TRBJ2-7,CASSWGQGHEQYF,TGTGCCAGCAGCTGGGGACAGGGCCACGAGCAGTACTTC
TRBV7-6,-,-,TRBJ1-1,CASSLEGNTEAFF,TGTGCCAGCAGCTTGGAGGGGAACACTGAAGCTTTCTTT
TRBV4-2,TRBD2,-,TRBJ2-3,CASSQDVAGEGTDTQYF,TGTGCCAGCAGCCAAGATGTGGCGGGAGAGGGCACAGATACGCAGTATTTT
TRBV29-1,TRBD1,-,TRBJ2-7,CSVEDRDSYEQYF,TGCAGCGTTGAAGACCGGGACAGCTACGAGCAGTACTTC
TRBV19,-,-,TRBJ2-3,CASSAAGPDTQYF,TGTGCCAGTAGCGCGGCGGGGCCAGATACGCAGTATTTT
TRBV10-3,-,-,TRBJ1-5,CATGRAQGQPQHF,TGTGCCACAGGGAGGGCCCAGGGGCAGCCCCAGCATTTT
TRBV4-3,-,-,TRBJ1-6,CASSPDGGSNSPLHF,TGCGCCAGCAGCCCCGACGGCGGGTCTAATTCACCCCTCCACTTT
TRBV18,TRBD2,-,TRBJ2-7,CASSSTGTSVYEQYF,TGTGCCAGCTCCTCAACCGGGACTAGCGTCTACGAGCAGTACTTC